This TCR beta chain appears in the sequencing data of a study of blood T cell repertoires in COVID-19. Looking at the study overall: Nucleic acid was either cDNA or gDNA, and it came from T cells, B-cell-depleted T cells, or PBMCs.

Authors' data handling: Researchers report that nucleated cell counts were estimated from reference gene primer amplification. The protocol was immunoSEQ multiplex PCR, while the TCRdb copy is restricted to in-frame clones and leaves out a portion. The V and J calls and clone size were taken over from that table, and D and trimming were inferred from the DNA. The sample contains about 140,000 clones, roughly four fifths of which appear only once. The CDR3 length is 15 residues. The V segment lost 4 bases and the J segment 4 bases; nucleotides outside the gene matches: 7. Per the germline V gene, CDR1 is SGHRS and CDR2 is YFSETQ.

The chain is built from TRBV5-1 and TRBJ1-3; 8 bases map to TRBD1. Sequenced sample: peripheral blood. This TCR was recovered from a man older than 75 with acute or convalescent COVID-19. The CDR3 DNA reads as TGCGCCAGCAGCCCTTCGACAGGGGAAGGAAACACCATATATTTT. Protein sequence: CASSPSTGEGNTIYF. Full variable domain (rest looked up from reference TRBV5-1 and TRBJ1-3): KAGVTQTPRYLIKTRGQQVTLSCSPISGHRSVSWYQQTPGQGLQFLFEYFSETQRNKGNFPGRFSGRQFSNSRSEMNVSTLELGDSALYLCASSPSTGEGNTIYFGEGSWLTVV.